A selection of T cell receptor beta chains follows, all from one sample in a study of Graves' ophthalmopathy and Graves' hyperthyroidism. TCRdb reprocessed the multiplex PCR reads via MiXCR and lists one record per CDR3 protein. The sample contains 650,000 to 900,000 distinct CDR3 sequences, 35% to 50% of which appear only once. The sample taken for sequencing was peripheral blood. These receptors came from an adult man with Graves' ophthalmopathy. CDR3s include the opening cysteine and the closing phenylalanine or tryptophan. Fields, in order: D gene, V gene, clone size, J gene, CDR3 DNA, CDR3 protein. A D gene is named only where the DNA matches it firmly. Clone size is stated in some rows and not others, as once, few, many or a class when expanded.

D: -
V: TRBV25-1
size: -
J: TRBJ1-2
DNA: TGTGCCAGCAGGAGTCCCGGGACAAGTAACTATGGCTACACCTTC
CDR3: CASRSPGTSNYGYTF

D: -
V: TRBV20-1
size: -
J: TRBJ1-4
DNA: TGCAGTGTCTACGGGATCGGCAAGACTAATGAAAAACTGTTTTTT
CDR3: CSVYGIGKTNEKLFF

D: TRBD1
V: TRBV12-3/TRBV12-4
size: few
J: TRBJ1-5
DNA: TGTGCCAGCTCAGCGGACAGGGCTCAGCCCCAGCATTTT
CDR3: CASSADRAQPQHF

D: TRBD1
V: TRBV29-1
size: few
J: TRBJ1-3
DNA: TGCAGCGTCTTAGGGGGACAGGGACAGCAGACTGGAAACACCATATATTTT
CDR3: CSVLGGQGQQTGNTIYF

D: -
V: TRBV7-9
size: -
J: TRBJ2-7
DNA: TGTGCCAGCAGTTACGGGACAAACTCCTACGAGCAGTACTTC
CDR3: CASSYGTNSYEQYF

D: -
V: TRBV19
size: -
J: TRBJ1-2
DNA: TGTGCCAGTAGTATAGACGGGGCCCAACCCAACTTTGGCTACACCTTC
CDR3: CASSIDGAQPNFGYTF

D: -
V: TRBV10-3
size: -
J: TRBJ2-5
DNA: TGTGCCATCAGTGAGGGTGTCTTGGAGACCCAGTACTTC
CDR3: CAISEGVLETQYF

D: -
V: TRBV20-1
size: -
J: TRBJ1-2
DNA: TGCAGTGCTAGACCGGCAGGGTTTCCCTATGGCTACACCTTC
CDR3: CSARPAGFPYGYTF

D: -
V: TRBV19
size: few
J: TRBJ2-2
DNA: TGTGCCAGTAGTATTGGGCTAGCGAACACCGGGGAGCTGTTTTTT
CDR3: CASSIGLANTGELFF

D: -
V: TRBV24-1
size: -
J: TRBJ1-5
DNA: TGTGCCAGCAGCCCTTCGGGACATAGCAATCAGCCCCAGCATTTT
CDR3: CASSPSGHSNQPQHF

D: TRBD2
V: TRBV25-1
size: -
J: TRBJ2-5
DNA: TGTGCCAGCAGTAGTAGCGGGGGGGGGGGACAAGAGACCCAGTACTTC
CDR3: CASSSSGGGGQETQYF

D: -
V: TRBV7-6
size: -
J: TRBJ1-4
DNA: TGTGCCAGCAGCCTAGGGACGGTGGGTGAAAAACTGTTTTTT
CDR3: CASSLGTVGEKLFF

D: TRBD1
V: TRBV7-9
size: -
J: TRBJ2-7
DNA: TGTGCCAGCAGCTTGGGACAGGGGGTAAAGGGCGAGCAGTACTTC
CDR3: CASSLGQGVKGEQYF

D: TRBD1
V: TRBV20-1
size: few
J: TRBJ2-7
DNA: TGCAGTGCTAGAATGGGACAGTGGTCCTACGAGCAGTACTTC
CDR3: CSARMGQWSYEQYF

D: TRBD1
V: TRBV10-3
size: once
J: TRBJ1-5
DNA: TGTGCCATCAGTGAAACAGGGGCGACTCAGCCCCAGCATTTT
CDR3: CAISETGATQPQHF

D: TRBD1
V: TRBV5-1
size: -
J: TRBJ1-5
DNA: TGCGCCAGCAGACTCGGGACAGGGGGAAGTTCGGGCAATCAGCCCCAGCATTTT
CDR3: CASRLGTGGSSGNQPQHF

D: -
V: TRBV7-2
size: -
J: TRBJ1-1
DNA: TGTGCCAGCAGTGGGGGACCGTATAACACTGAAGCTTTCTTT
CDR3: CASSGGPYNTEAFF

D: -
V: TRBV20-1
size: many
J: TRBJ2-7
DNA: TGCAGTGCTAGACCCACGGGGCAGGGCAGCGAGCAGTACTTC
CDR3: CSARPTGQGSEQYF

D: -
V: TRBV19
size: few
J: TRBJ1-2
DNA: TGTGCCAGTAGTATTTTGTTCTCCGTGGAGGGGCGCGACTATGGCTACACCTTC
CDR3: CASSILFSVEGRDYGYTF

D: TRBD2
V: TRBV19
size: few
J: TRBJ2-7
DNA: TGTGCCAGTAGTATTTTAGCGGGAGGCCTCTACGAGCAGTACTTC
CDR3: CASSILAGGLYEQYF

D: -
V: TRBV29-1
size: many
J: TRBJ1-2
DNA: TGCAGCGTTGGCGGGGGGCCGAGGTATGGCTACACCTTC
CDR3: CSVGGGPRYGYTF

D: -
V: TRBV20-1
size: -
J: TRBJ2-7
DNA: TGCAGTGCTAAGGGACGAGCCTACGAGCAGTACTTC
CDR3: CSAKGRAYEQYF

D: -
V: TRBV10-3
size: -
J: TRBJ2-7
DNA: TGTGCCAGCTTGGGGGTCTTGAACGAGCAGTACTTC
CDR3: CASLGVLNEQYF

D: -
V: TRBV25-1
size: few
J: TRBJ1-5
DNA: TGTGCCAGCAGTTTAGGAGGGGAACGAGAACAGCCCCAGCATTTT
CDR3: CASSLGGEREQPQHF

D: -
V: TRBV25-1
size: -
J: TRBJ1-2
DNA: TGTGCCAGCAGTTTATCATTAGGGGGTAACTATGGCTACACCTTC
CDR3: CASSLSLGGNYGYTF

D: TRBD2
V: TRBV10-3
size: many
J: TRBJ2-7
DNA: TGTGCCATCAAGACTAGCGGGAGCTTGAACGAGCAGTACTTC
CDR3: CAIKTSGSLNEQYF